One and the same sample provided the 12 T cell receptor beta chains below, sequenced in a study of CD8 T cells in Susac syndrome. An input of roughly 0.45 to 1 ug of RNA was subjected to reverse transcription using random hexamers. Each CDR3 protein gets one entry after TCRdb re-called the immunoSEQ multiplex PCR reads with MiXCR. The repertoire holds around 160,000 distinct CDR3 sequences, approximately 94% seen once, with about 0.095% in the top ten. Specimen: CD4+ T cells from PBMCs. These receptors originate from a human donor with multiple sclerosis.

CDR3 sequence: CASSFDLTDALGYTF. The CDR3 nucleotides are TGTGCCAGCAGCTTCGATCTTACAGACGCACTTGGCTACACCTTC. The chain combines TRBV7-9 with TRBJ1-2, with unresolved D. Trimming stripped 3 bases from V and 7 bases from J, with 18 bases between. The CDR3 extends over 15 amino acids. Germline V gene lookup returns CDR1 SEHNR and CDR2 FQNEAQ (reference sequence). Using reference TRBV7-9 and TRBJ1-2 for the parts outside the CDR3, the full variable domain is DTGVSQNPRHKITKRGQNVTFRCDPISEHNRLYWYRQTLGQGPEFLTYFQNEAQLEKSRLLSDRFSAERPKGSFSTLEIQRTEQGDSAMYLCASSFDLTDALGYTFGSGTRLTVV.

The V and J genes are TRBV6-5 and TRBJ2-1; D is perhaps TRBD1 (6 bases). The germline gives CDR1 MNHEY, CDR2 SVGAGI. This CDR3 contains 16 residues. V lost 2 bases and J 9 bases, leaving 20 bases between the germline ends. CDR3 amino acids: CASSYGAGPEGGEQFF. In DNA, the CDR3 is TGTGCCAGCAGTTACGGCGCCGGGCCTGAAGGGGGTGAGCAGTTCTTC.

The chain combines TRBV5-1 with TRBJ2-6; a possible D gene is TRBD2 (6 bases). With 2 bases removed from V and 0 bases from J, the gap between germline ends came to 9 bases. The germline V gene has CDR1 SGHRS and CDR2 YFSETQ. The CDR3 contains 16 residues. CDR3 DNA sequence: TGCGCCAGCAGCTTTGTCGGGAGCTCTGGGGCCAACGTCCTGACTTTC. Amino acid sequence: CASSFVGSSGANVLTF.

This clonotype was seen just once. The chain uses TRBV27 and TRBJ2-7, with D maybe TRBD2 (7 bases). The ends were cut back, 9 bases at V and 6 bases at J, with 24 bases in the middle. Germline-derived CDR1 and CDR2 are MNHEY and SMNVEV (reference sequence). The CDR3 has 15 residues. The DNA of the CDR3 is TGTGCCAGTGACCCGGGGGGCAGGGGAGGCCGCGAGCAGTACTTC. Translated: CASDPGGRGGREQYF.

This chain uses TRBV30 with TRBJ2-7; D may be TRBD2 (6 bases). The CDR3 extends over 13 amino acids. The germline V gene has CDR1 GTSNPN and CDR2 SVGIG (reference sequence). Between the trimmed V and J ends, which lost 3 bases and 4 bases, there was a span of 13 bases. CDR3 residues: CAWRATSFYEQYF. The CDR3 DNA reads as TGTGCCTGGAGGGCGACTAGTTTTTACGAGCAGTACTTC.

This chain uses TRBV4-3 with TRBJ2-3, with D possibly TRBD2 on 6 matching bases. The V gene's germline CDR1 is LGHNA and CDR2 YSLEER. This CDR3 has 15 amino acids. Between the trimmed V and J ends, which lost 0 bases and 5 bases, there was a span of 12 bases. In DNA form, the CDR3 reads TGCGCCAGCAGCCAAGAATCAGGGCGGGGAGATACGCAGTATTTT. Residues: CASSQESGRGDTQYF.

The J gene is TRBJ2-5, the V gene TRBV12-3 or TRBV12-4; a weak D match, TRBD2 (5 bases). The CDR3 runs to 14 residues. The V gene lost 7 bases and the J gene lost 2 bases, with 14 bases spanning the gap. CDR3: CASTHTRTQETQYF. The CDR3 bases are TGTGCCAGCACCCATACAAGGACTCAAGAGACCCAGTACTTC.

The V gene is TRBV4-3, the J gene TRBJ1-4; possible D gene TRBD1, 6 bases. The CDR3 spans 16 residues. Trimming stripped 3 bases from V and 0 bases from J, with 11 bases between. Germline V gene lookup returns CDR1 LGHNA and CDR2 YSLEER. DNA of the CDR3: TGCGCCAGCAGCCATATAGGGGGGCCAACTAATGAAAAACTGTTTTTT. Translated, it gives CASSHIGGPTNEKLFF.

The chain couples TRBV10-2 to TRBJ2-5; D unclear. The germline V and J ends were trimmed by 3 bases and 2 bases, with 10 bases remaining between them. Germline CDR1 WSHSY, CDR2 SAAADI. The CDR3 has 14 amino acids. CDR3 in amino acids: CASSDIMVQETQYF. In nucleotides, the CDR3 is TGCGCCAGCAGTGATATTATGGTGCAAGAGACCCAGTACTTC.

The chain couples TRBV9 to TRBJ1-2, with no clear D. The CDR3 loop spans 14 amino acids. Per germline, CDR1 SGDLS and CDR2 YYNGEE. The V and J ends lost 4 bases and 6 bases respectively, with 16 bases between them. The chain's CDR3 is CASSPTGQTHGYTF. The CDR3 DNA follows: TGTGCCAGCAGCCCCACTGGGCAAACCCATGGCTACACCTTC.

This rearrangement joins TRBV5-1 to TRBJ2-2; possible D gene TRBD1, 6 bases. Looked up from germline, CDR1 is SGHRS and CDR2 is YFSETQ. The CDR3 is made up of 14 amino acids. V shed 4 bases and J shed 6 bases, with 13 bases lying between them. CDR3 DNA: TGCGCCAGCAGCCCTCGAGGGGGATCCGGGGAGCTGTTTTTT. It translates to CASSPRGGSGELFF.

The rearrangement links TRBV23-1 to TRBJ2-4; D call uncertain. TRBV23-1 falls under the ORF class, with uncertain function. The CDR3 loop spans 15 amino acids. Deletions cut 10 bases from V and 3 bases from J, with 19 bases between. The CDR3 bases are TGCGCCATCTATATTTTAGACACTAACAAAAACATTCAGTACTTC. It yields the protein CAIYILDTNKNIQYF.